This is a list of T cell receptor beta chains from one sample in a study of blood T cell repertoires in COVID-19. Assay: immunoSEQ multiplex PCR; the TCRdb copy retains only in-frame clones and omits some. The table has some 120,000 clones, about 85% seen once; the top ten hold 25% to 30%. Material: peripheral blood. The receptor set was obtained from an elderly woman with acute or convalescent COVID-19. CDR3s include the opening cysteine and the closing phenylalanine or tryptophan. D genes are given only for firm matches. Rows give clone size only sometimes, using once, few, many, or a class for an expanded clone.

size: NA; J: TRBJ2-7; V: TRBV2; D: TRBD1; DNA: TGTGCCAGCAGTTTCCCAGGACAGGACGCCTACGAGCAGTACTTC; CDR3: CASSFPGQDAYEQYF
size: NA; J: TRBJ2-1; V: TRBV11-2; D: TRBD2; DNA: TGTGCCAGCAGCCTATTAGCGGGGGCCGGGAACAATGAGCAGTTCTTC; CDR3: CASSLLAGAGNNEQFF
size: NA; J: TRBJ2-3; V: TRBV10-2; D: NA; DNA: TGCGCCAGCAGTGAAGCGGTTGGAGATACGCAGTATTTT; CDR3: CASSEAVGDTQYF
size: NA; J: TRBJ1-6; V: TRBV6-6; D: TRBD1; DNA: TGTGCCAGCAGTTACGGCGGGACAGGGGATTCACCCCTCCACTTT; CDR3: CASSYGGTGDSPLHF
size: NA; J: TRBJ1-2; V: TRBV12-3/TRBV12-4; D: NA; DNA: TGTGCCAGCACCCCCGGTGGTAACTATGGCTACACCTTC; CDR3: CASTPGGNYGYTF
size: NA; J: TRBJ2-2; V: TRBV11-3; D: NA; DNA: TGTGCCAGCAGTCTTCACACAGCAGGTACCGGGGAGCTGTTTTTT; CDR3: CASSLHTAGTGELFF
size: NA; J: TRBJ2-5; V: TRBV11-2; D: NA; DNA: TGTGCCAGCAGCTTAGTACAGGGCCAAGAGACCCAGTACTTC; CDR3: CASSLVQGQETQYF
size: NA; J: TRBJ1-1; V: TRBV23-1; D: TRBD1; DNA: TGCGCCAGCAGTCACTACAGGGGGGGCACTGAAGCTTTCTTT; CDR3: CASSHYRGGTEAFF
size: once; J: TRBJ1-6; V: TRBV28; D: NA; DNA: TGTGCCAGCAGTCAGGCCTCGGGGGATAATTCACCCCTCCACTTT; CDR3: CASSQASGDNSPLHF
size: once; J: TRBJ2-7; V: TRBV5-4; D: NA; DNA: TGTGCCAGCAGCTTACAACAGGGCTACGAGCAGTACTTC; CDR3: CASSLQQGYEQYF
size: NA; J: TRBJ1-1; V: TRBV5-4; D: NA; DNA: TGTGCCAGCAGCTTGTTCAGGGATGAAGCTTTCTTT; CDR3: CASSLFRDEAFF